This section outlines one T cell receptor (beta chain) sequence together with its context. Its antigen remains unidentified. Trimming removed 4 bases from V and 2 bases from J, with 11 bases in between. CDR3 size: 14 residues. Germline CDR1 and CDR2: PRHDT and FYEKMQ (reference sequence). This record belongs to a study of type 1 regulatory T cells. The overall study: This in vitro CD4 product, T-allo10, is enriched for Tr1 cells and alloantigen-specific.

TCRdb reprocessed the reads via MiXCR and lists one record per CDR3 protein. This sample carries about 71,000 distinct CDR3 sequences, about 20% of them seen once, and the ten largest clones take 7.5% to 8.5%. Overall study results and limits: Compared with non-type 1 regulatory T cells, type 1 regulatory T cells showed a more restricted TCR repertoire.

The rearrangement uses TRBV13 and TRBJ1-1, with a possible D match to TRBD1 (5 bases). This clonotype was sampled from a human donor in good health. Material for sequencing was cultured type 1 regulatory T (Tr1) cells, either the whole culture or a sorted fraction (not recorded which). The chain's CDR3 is CASSSWDRNTEAFF. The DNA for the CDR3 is TGTGCCAGCAGCTCTTGGGACCGCAACACTGAAGCTTTCTTT.